This passage covers 14 T cell receptor beta chains from one sample sequenced in a study of blood T cell repertoires in COVID-19 (dated by TCRdb to about 2020). The library was built by means of the immunoSEQ multiplex PCR assay. TCRdb stores this immuneACCESS table with in-frame sequences only. Part of the clones is absent; in the studies checked, under half of the shortfall reflects unresolved V genes, and no reason is known for the rest. The sample table holds more than 95,000 clones, of which around 80% were seen once. The ten largest account for 5% to 7.5% of the sample. The sample consisted of peripheral blood. The origin of the receptors is an older man with acute or convalescent COVID-19.

This clone has more than one count but fewer than ten. The CDR3 loop reads CASRGGTASYEQYF. The DNA of the CDR3 is TGCGCCAGCAGAGGAGGGACTGCCTCCTACGAGCAGTACTTC. The chain carries TRBV10-2 and TRBJ2-7; tentative D call: TRBD2 (6 bases). CDR3 length equals 14 residues. CDR1 WSHSY and CDR2 SAAADI come from the germline V gene. The germline V and J ends were trimmed by 6 bases and 0 bases, with 12 bases remaining between them.

This chain links TRBV18 with TRBJ2-1; 7 bases align to TRBD2. Trimming took 0 bases from V and 8 from J; bases not matched to a gene: 10. The CDR3 is made up of 16 amino acids. Germline V gene sequence: CDR1 KGHSH, CDR2 LQKENI. DNA of the CDR3: TGTGCCAGCTCACCACCGACGACTAGCTTGTACCATGAGCAGTTCTTC. Protein sequence: CASSPPTTSLYHEQFF.

The chain combines TRBV6-2 or TRBV6-3 with TRBJ1-1; D perhaps matches TRBD1 (5 bases). V lost 2 bases to trimming and J lost 7 bases, with 8 bases between them. From germline, CDR1 is MNHEY and CDR2 SVGEGT. The CDR3 is made up of 12 amino acids. The CDR3 region is CASSYLDSEAFF. The CDR3 coding sequence is TGTGCCAGCAGTTACCTCGACAGTGAAGCTTTCTTT.

The chain couples TRBV4-1 to TRBJ1-1; unclear D gene. Germline V gene sequence: CDR1 MGHRA, CDR2 YSYEKL. The germline V and J ends were trimmed by 0 bases and 8 bases, with 16 bases remaining between them. This CDR3 has 15 residues. The CDR3 loop is CASSQEGIRLREAFF. DNA of the CDR3: TGCGCCAGCAGCCAAGAAGGTATCAGACTACGGGAAGCTTTCTTT.

This chain joins TRBV5-1 and TRBJ2-2, with 12 bases lining up with TRBD2. CDR1 and CDR2 from the germline V gene are SGHRS and YFSETQ. V shed 0 bases, J shed 6 bases, and the junction held 9 bases outside the gene matches. This CDR3 contains 18 residues. As DNA, the CDR3 is TGCGCCAGCAGCTTGGAGCGGCGGGCTAGCGGGGGGGCCGGGGAGCTGTTTTTT. This codes for CASSLERRASGGAGELFF.

J is TRBJ2-5 and V is TRBV11-3; 7 bases are shared with TRBD1. The CDR3 sequence is 13 residues long. Germline loops: CDR1 SGHNT, CDR2 YENEEA. With 5 bases clipped from V and 6 bases from J, the junction kept 6 bases outside the gene matches. The CDR3 protein is CASSPDREQTQYF. The CDR3 bases are TGTGCCAGCAGCCCCGACAGGGAACAGACCCAGTACTTC.

The V gene is TRBV5-1, the J gene TRBJ2-1, with TRBD2 matching over 13 bases. V trimming: 2 bases; J trimming: 6 bases; junction bases outside the gene matches: 17. This CDR3 is built from 20 residues. Germline-derived CDR1 and CDR2 are SGHRS and YFSETQ. CDR3 coding DNA: TGCGCCAGCAGCTTAGGGGCCGTAACTAGCGGGAGGGCCTCAGGCAATGAGCAGTTCTTC. Translation gives CASSLGAVTSGRASGNEQFF.

The V and J genes are TRBV4-1 and TRBJ2-1; D uncertain. The CDR3 runs to 16 residues. Trimming left V 0 bases short and J 1 base short, with 10 bases between. Germline assignment: CDR1 MGHRA and CDR2 YSYEKL. CDR3 nucleotides: TGCGCCAGCAGCCAAGACCGAGTCGGTTCCTACAATGAGCAGTTCTTC. Translated: CASSQDRVGSYNEQFF.

This rearrangement joins TRBV5-1 to TRBJ2-5; 7 positions match TRBD1. The CDR3 is 15 amino acids. V shed 4 bases, J shed 1 base, and the junction held 7 bases outside the gene matches. CDR1 is SGHRS and CDR2 is YFSETQ in the germline V gene. CDR3 residues: CASSLLRQGQETQYF. CDR3 nucleotides: TGCGCCAGCAGCCTCCTGAGACAGGGCCAAGAGACCCAGTACTTC.

The CDR3 bases are TGTGCCAGCAGCGATATGGGACAGAGAACTGAAGCTTTCTTT. Protein: CASSDMGQRTEAFF. The chain links TRBV9 to TRBJ1-1; TRBD1 agrees at 7 bases. V was pared by 3 bases and J by 5 bases, with 7 bases of the junction left unmatched. This CDR3 comprises 14 residues. CDR1 is SGDLS and CDR2 is YYNGEE in the germline V gene.

The chain combines TRBV2 with TRBJ2-1; 10 bases fit TRBD2. Germline V CDR1 and CDR2: SNHLY, FYNNEI. There are 17 residues in the CDR3. Trimming cost V 6 bases and J 1 base; bases outside gene matches: 9. CDR3 loop: CASRDSLAGESYNEQFF. The CDR3 nucleotides read TGTGCCAGCAGGGACTCTCTAGCGGGAGAATCCTACAATGAGCAGTTCTTC.

This chain links TRBV5-4 with TRBJ2-1; tentatively, D is TRBD1 (6 bases). V was cut by 1 base and J by 4 bases, with 18 bases left in between. The CDR3 runs 17 residues. In germline, CDR1 is SGHNT, CDR2 YYREEE (reference sequence). CDR3 amino acids: CASSLSTGSPRYNEQFF. The DNA for the CDR3 is TGTGCCAGCAGCTTGTCCACAGGGTCCCCAAGGTACAATGAGCAGTTCTTC. Looking up the rest from reference TRBV5-4 and TRBJ2-1 gives the full variable domain: ETGVTQSPTHLIKTRGQQVTLRCSSQSGHNTVSWYQQALGQGPQFIFQYYREEENGRGNFPPRFSGLQFPNYSSELNVNALELDDSALYLCASSLSTGSPRYNEQFFGPGTRLTVL.

V usage is TRBV7-3 and J usage is TRBJ2-7, with 16 positions matching TRBD2. This CDR3 comprises 17 residues. The germline gives CDR1 SGHTA, CDR2 FQGTGA. V shed 2 bases and J 5 bases; nucleotides not matched to a gene: 6. The chain's CDR3 is CASSLPGTSGRANEQYF. CDR3 coding DNA: TGTGCCAGCAGCTTACCCGGGACTAGCGGGAGGGCCAACGAGCAGTACTTC.

The chain links TRBV7-8 to TRBJ1-1, with a possible D match to TRBD1 (5 bases). There are 13 residues in the CDR3. CDR1 and CDR2 (germline): SGHVS, FQNEAQ. V was cut by 1 base and J by 7 bases, with 10 bases left in between. The CDR3 loop is CASSLGGGGEAFF. CDR3 in DNA: TGTGCCAGCAGCTTAGGCGGGGGGGGTGAAGCTTTCTTT.